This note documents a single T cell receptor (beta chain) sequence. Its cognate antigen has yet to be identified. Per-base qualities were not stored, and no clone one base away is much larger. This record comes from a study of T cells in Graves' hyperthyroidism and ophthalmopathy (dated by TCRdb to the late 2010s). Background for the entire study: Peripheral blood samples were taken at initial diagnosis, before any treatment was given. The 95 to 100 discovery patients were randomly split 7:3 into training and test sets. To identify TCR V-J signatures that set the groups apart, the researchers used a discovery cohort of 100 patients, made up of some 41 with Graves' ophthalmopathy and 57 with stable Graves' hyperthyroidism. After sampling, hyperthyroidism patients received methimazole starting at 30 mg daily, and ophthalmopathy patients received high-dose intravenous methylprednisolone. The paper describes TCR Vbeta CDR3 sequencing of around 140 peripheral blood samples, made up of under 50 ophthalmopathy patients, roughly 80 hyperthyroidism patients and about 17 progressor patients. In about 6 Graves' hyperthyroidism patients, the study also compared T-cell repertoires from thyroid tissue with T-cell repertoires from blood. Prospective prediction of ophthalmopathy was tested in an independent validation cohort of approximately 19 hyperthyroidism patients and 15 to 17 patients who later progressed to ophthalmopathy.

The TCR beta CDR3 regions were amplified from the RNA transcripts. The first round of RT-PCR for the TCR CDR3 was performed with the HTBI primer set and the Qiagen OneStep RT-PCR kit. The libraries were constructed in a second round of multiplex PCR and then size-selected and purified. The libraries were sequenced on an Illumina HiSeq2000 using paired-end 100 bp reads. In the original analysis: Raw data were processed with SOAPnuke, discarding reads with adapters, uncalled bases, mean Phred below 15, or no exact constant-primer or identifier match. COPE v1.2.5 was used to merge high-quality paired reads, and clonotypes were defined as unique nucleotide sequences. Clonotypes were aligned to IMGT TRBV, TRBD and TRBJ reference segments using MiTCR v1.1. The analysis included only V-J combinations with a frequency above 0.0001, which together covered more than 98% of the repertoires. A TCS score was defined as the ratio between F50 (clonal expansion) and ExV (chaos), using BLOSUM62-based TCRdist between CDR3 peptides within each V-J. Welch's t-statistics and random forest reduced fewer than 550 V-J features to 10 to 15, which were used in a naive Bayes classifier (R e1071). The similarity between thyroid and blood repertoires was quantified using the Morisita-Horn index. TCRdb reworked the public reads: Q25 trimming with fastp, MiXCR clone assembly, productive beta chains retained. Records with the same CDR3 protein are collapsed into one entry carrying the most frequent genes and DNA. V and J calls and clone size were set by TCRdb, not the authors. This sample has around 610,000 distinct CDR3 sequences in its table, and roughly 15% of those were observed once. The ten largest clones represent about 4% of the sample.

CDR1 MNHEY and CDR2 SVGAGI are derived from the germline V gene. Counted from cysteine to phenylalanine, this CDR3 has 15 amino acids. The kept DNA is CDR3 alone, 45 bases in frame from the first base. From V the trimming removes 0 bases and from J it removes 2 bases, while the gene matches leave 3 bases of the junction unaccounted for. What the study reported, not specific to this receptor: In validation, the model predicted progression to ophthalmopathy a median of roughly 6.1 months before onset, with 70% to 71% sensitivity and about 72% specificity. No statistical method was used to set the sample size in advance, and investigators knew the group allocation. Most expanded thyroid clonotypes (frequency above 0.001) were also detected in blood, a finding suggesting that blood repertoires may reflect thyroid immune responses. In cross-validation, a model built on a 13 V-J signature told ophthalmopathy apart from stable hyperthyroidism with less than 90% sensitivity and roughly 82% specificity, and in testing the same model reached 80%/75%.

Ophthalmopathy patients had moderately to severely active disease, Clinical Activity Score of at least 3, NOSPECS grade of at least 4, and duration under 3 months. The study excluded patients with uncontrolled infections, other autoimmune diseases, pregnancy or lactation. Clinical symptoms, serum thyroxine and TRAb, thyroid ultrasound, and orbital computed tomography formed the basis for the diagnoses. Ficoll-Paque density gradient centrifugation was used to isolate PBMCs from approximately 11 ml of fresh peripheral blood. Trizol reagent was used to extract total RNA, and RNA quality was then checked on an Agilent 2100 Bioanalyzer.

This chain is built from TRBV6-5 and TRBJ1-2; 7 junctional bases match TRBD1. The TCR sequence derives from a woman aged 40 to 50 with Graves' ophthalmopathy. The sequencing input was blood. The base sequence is TGTGCCAGCAGTTACTCGGGACAGCTAAACTATGGCTACACCTTC. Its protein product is CASSYSGQLNYGYTF.